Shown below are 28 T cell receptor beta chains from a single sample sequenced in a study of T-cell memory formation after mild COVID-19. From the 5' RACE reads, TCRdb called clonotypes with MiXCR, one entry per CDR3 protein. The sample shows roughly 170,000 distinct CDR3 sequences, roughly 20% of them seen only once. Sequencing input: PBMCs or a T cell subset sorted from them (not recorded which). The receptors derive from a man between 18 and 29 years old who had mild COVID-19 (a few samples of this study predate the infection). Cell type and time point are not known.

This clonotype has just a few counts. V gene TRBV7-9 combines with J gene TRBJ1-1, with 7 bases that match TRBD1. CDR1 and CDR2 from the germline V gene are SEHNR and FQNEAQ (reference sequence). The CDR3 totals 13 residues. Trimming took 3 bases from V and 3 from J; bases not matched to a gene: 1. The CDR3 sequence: CASSFQGDTEAFF. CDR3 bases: TGTGCCAGCAGCTTCCAGGGGGACACTGAAGCTTTCTTT.

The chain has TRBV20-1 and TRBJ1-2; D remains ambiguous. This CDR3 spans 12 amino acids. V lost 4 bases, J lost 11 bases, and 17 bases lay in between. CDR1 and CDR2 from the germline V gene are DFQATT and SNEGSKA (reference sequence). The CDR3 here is CSAIRHTEGYTF. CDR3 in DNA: TGCAGTGCTATCAGGCACACCGAGGGATACACCTTC.

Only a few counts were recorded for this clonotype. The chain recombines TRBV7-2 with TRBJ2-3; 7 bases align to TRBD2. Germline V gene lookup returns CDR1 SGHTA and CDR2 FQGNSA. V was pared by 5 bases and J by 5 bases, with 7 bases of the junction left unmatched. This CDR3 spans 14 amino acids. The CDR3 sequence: CASSATSVKDTQYF. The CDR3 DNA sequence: TGTGCCAGCAGCGCAACTAGCGTGAAAGATACGCAGTATTTT.

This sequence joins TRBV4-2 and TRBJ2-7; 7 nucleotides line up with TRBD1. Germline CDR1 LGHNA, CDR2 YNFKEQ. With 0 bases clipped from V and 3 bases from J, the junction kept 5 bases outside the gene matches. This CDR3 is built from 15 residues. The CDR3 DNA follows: TGTGCCAGCAGCCAAGATAGGACAGGCAACTACGAGCAGTACTTC. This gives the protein CASSQDRTGNYEQYF.

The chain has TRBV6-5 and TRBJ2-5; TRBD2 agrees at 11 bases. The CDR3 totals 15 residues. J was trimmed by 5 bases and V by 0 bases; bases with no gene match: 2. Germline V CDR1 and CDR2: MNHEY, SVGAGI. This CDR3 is CASSYSSSGGETQYF. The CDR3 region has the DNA TGTGCCAGCAGTTACTCTTCTAGCGGGGGGGAGACCCAGTACTTC.

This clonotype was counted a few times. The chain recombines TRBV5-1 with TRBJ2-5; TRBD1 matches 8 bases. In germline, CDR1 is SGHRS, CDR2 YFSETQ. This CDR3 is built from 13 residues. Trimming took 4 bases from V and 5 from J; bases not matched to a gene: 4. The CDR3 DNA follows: TGCGCCAGCAGCGTGACAGGGGCTGAGACCCAGTACTTC. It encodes CASSVTGAETQYF.

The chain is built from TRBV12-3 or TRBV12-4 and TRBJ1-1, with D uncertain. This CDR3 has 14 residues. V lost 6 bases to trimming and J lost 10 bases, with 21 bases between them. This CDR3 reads CASSDPYTRARAFF. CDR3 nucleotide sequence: TGTGCCAGCAGCGATCCCTATACAAGGGCCCGAGCTTTCTTT.

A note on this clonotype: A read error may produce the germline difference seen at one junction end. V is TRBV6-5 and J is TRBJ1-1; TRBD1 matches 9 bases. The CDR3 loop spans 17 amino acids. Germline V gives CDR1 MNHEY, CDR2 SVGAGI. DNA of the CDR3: TGTGCCAGCAGTTACTCGAAGGGACAGGGCCTGAACGCTGAAGCTTTCTTT. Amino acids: CASSYSKGQGLNAEAFF.

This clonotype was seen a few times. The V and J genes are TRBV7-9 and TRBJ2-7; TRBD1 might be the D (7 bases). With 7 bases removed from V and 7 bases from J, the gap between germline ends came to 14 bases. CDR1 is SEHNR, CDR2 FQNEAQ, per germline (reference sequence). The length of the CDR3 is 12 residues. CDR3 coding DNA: TGTGCCAGCATCTCAGGGGGGCTGGAGCAGTACTTC. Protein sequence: CASISGGLEQYF.

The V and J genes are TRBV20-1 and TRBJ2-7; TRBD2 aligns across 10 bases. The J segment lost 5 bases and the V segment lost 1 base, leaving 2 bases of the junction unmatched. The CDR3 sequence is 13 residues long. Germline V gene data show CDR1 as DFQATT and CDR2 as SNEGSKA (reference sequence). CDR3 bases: TGCAGTGCTAGAGGCCTAGCGGGGGACGAGCAGTACTTC. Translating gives CSARGLAGDEQYF.

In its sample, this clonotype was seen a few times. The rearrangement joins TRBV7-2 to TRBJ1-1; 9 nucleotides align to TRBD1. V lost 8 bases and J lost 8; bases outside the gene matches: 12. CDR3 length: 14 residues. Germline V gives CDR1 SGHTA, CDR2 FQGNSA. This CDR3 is CASRRDRVGTEAFF. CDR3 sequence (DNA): TGTGCCAGCCGCCGGGACAGGGTAGGGACCGAAGCTTTCTTT.

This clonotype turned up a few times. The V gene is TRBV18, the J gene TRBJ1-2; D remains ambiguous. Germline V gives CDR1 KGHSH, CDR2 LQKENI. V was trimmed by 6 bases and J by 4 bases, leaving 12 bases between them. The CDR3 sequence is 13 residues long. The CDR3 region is CASSSEESYGYTF. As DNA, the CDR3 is TGTGCCAGCTCGTCAGAGGAGTCCTATGGCTACACCTTC. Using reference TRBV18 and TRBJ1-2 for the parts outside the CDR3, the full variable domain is NAGVMQNPRHLVRRRGQEARLRCSPMKGHSHVYWYRQLPEEGLKFMVYLQKENIIDESGMPKERFSAEFPKEGPSILRIQQVVRGDSAAYFCASSSEESYGYTFGSGTRLTVV.

CDR3 residues: CASSLRGMNTQYF. DNA for the CDR3: TGCGCCAGCAGCTTGAGGGGCATGAATACGCAGTATTTT. The chain employs TRBV5-1 and TRBJ2-3, with D possibly TRBD1 on 5 matching bases. The CDR3 length is 13 residues. CDR1 SGHRS and CDR2 YFSETQ come from the germline V gene. V was pared by 1 base and J by 7 bases, with 10 bases between.

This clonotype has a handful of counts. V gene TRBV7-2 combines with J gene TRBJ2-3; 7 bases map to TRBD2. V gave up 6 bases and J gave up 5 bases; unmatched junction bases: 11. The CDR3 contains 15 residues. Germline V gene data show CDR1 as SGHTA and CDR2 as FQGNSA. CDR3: CASRYPGGWEDTQYF. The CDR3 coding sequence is TGTGCCAGCAGATATCCGGGAGGCTGGGAAGATACGCAGTATTTT.

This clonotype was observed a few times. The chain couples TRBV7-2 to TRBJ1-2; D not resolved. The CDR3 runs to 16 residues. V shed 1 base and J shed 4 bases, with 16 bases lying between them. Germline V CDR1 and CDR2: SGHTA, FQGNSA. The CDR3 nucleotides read TGTGCCAGCAGCTTAGGTTTCGGAAGTGTGGGCTATGGCTACACCTTC. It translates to CASSLGFGSVGYGYTF.

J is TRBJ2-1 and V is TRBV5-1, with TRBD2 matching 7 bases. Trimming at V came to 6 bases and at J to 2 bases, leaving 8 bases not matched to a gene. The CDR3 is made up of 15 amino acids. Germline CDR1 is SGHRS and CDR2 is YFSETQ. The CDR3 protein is CASMDTGGPYNEQFF. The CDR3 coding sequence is TGCGCCAGCATGGATACGGGGGGACCCTACAATGAGCAGTTCTTC.

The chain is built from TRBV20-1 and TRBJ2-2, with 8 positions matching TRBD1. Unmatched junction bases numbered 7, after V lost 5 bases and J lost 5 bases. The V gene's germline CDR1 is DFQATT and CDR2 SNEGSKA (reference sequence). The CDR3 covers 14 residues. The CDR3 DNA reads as TGCAGTGCTCGCAGGGGGCTCGGGACCGGGGAGCTGTTTTTT. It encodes CSARRGLGTGELFF.

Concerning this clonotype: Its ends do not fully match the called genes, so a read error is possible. This CDR3 is CAIRDTSTHEKLFF. In DNA, the CDR3 is TGTGCCATCAGAGATACTTCAACTCATGAAAAACTGTTTTTT. The rearrangement links TRBV10-3 to TRBJ1-4; no firm D call. Germline CDR1 and CDR2: ENHRY and SYGVKD. The CDR3 has 14 amino acids.

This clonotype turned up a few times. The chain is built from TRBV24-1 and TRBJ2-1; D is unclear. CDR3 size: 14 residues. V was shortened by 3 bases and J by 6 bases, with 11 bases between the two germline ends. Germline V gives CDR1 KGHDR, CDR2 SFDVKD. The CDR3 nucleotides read TGTGCCACCAGTGATACCAGGTCGGGCAATGAGCAGTTCTTC. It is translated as CATSDTRSGNEQFF.

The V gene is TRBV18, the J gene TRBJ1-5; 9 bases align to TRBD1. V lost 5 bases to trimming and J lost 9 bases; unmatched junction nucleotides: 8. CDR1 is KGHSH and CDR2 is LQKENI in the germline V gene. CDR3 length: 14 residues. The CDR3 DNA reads TGTGCCAGCTCAGAGACAGGGGGTGTAATGCCCCAGCATTTT. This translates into CASSETGGVMPQHF.

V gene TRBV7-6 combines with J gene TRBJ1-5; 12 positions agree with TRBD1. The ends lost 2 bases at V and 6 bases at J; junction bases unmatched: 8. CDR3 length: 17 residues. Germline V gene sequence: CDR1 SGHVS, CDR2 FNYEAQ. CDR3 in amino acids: CASSLSPGQGASQPQHF. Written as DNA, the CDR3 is TGTGCCAGCAGCTTATCCCCGGGACAGGGGGCCTCTCAGCCCCAGCATTTT.

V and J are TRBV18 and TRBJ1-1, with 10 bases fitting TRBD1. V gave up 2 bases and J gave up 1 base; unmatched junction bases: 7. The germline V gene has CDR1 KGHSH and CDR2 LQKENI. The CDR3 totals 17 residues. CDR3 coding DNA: TGTGCCAGCTCACCAAATGACAGGGGGCTGGGGAACACTGAAGCTTTCTTT. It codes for CASSPNDRGLGNTEAFF.

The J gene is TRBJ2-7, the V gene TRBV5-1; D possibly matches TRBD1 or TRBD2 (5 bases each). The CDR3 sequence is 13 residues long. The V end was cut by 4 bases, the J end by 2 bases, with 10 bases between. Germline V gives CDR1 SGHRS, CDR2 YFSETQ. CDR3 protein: CASSVQEAYEQYV. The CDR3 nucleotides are TGCGCCAGCAGCGTACAGGAGGCCTACGAGCAGTACGTC.

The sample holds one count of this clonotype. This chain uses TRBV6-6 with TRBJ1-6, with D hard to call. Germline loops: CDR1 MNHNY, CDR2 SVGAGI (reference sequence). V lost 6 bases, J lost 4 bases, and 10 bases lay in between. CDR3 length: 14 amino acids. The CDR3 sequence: CASSQRQYNSPLHF. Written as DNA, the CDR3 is TGTGCCAGCAGCCAGAGGCAGTATAATTCACCCCTCCACTTT.

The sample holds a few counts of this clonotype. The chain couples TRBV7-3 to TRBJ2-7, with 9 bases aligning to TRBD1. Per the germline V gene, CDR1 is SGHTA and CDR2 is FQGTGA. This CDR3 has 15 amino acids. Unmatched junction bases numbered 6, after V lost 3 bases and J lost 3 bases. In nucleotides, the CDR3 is TGTGCCAGCAGCTTGAATCCGGGACAGGGCTACGAGCAGTACTTC. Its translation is CASSLNPGQGYEQYF.

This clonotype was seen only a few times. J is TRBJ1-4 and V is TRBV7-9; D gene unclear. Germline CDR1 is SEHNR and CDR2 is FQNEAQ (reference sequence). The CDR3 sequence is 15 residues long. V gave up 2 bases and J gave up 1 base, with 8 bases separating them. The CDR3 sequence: CASSLNVRTNEKLFF. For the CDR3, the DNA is TGTGCCAGCAGCTTAAACGTGAGAACTAATGAAAAACTGTTTTTT.

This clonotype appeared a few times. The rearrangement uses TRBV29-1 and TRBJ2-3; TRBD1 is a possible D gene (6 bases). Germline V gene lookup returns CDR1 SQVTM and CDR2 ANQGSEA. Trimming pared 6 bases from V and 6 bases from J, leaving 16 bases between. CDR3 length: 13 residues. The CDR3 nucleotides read TGCAGCGTCGCCTTTGGACAGACGGATACGCAGTATTTT. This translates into CSVAFGQTDTQYF.

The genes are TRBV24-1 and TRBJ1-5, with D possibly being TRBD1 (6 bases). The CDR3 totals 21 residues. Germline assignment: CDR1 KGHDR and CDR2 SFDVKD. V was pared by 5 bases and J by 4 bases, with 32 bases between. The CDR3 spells CATSAGPRQGTISFSNQPQHF. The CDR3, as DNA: TGTGCCACCAGTGCAGGCCCCCGGCAGGGGACGATCTCATTCAGTAATCAGCCCCAGCATTTT.